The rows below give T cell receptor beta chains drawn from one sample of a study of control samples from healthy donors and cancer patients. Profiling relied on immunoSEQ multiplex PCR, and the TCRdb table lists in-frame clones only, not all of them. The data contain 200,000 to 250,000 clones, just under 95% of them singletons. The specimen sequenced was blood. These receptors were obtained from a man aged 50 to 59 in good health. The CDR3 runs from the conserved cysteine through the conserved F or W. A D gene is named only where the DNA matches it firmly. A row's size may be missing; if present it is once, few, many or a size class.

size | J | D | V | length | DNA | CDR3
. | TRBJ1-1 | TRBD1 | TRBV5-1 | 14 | TGCGCCAGCAGCCCAGGGACAGGAAACACTGAAGCTTTCTTT | CASSPGTGNTEAFF
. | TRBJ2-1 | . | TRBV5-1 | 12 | TGCGCCAGCAGCCTAGGGGTCCATGAGCAGTTCTTC | CASSLGVHEQFF
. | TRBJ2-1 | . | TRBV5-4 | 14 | TGTGCCAGCAGCTTGGCTACAGATTACAATGAGCAGTTCTTC | CASSLATDYNEQFF
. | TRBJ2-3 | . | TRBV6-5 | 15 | TGTGCCAGCAGTTACTCGAGGCAGGGGAAAAGTACGCAGTATTTT | CASSYSRQGKSTQYF
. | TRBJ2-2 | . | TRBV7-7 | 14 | TGTGCTAGCAGCTTAGGACAGAACACCGGGGAGCTGTTTTTT | CASSLGQNTGELFF
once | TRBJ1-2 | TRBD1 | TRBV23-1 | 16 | TGCGCCAGCAGTCAATCGGTGGGACAGGGGGCGAGGGGCTACACCTTC | CASSQSVGQGARGYTF
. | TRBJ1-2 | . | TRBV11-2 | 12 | TGTGCCAGCAGCCGCCAAGTCTATGGCTACACCTTC | CASSRQVYGYTF
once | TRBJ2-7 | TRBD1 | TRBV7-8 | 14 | TGTGCCAGCAGCCCCCGGGACAGGGTCTACGAGCAGTACTTC | CASSPRDRVYEQYF
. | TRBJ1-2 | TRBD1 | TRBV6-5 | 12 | TGTGCCAGCAGACCCACAGGGGTTGGCTACACCTTC | CASRPTGVGYTF
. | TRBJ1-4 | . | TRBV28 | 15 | TGTGCCAGCAGTTTAGACGGACTCTTGGGTGAAAAACTGTTTTTT | CASSLDGLLGEKLFF
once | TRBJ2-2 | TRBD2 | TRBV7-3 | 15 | TGTGCCAGCAGCTCCCTAGCGGGGGTCCCCGGGGAGCTGTTTTTT | CASSSLAGVPGELFF
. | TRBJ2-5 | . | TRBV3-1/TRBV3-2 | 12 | TGTGCCAGCAGCCAAGAGACTTGGACCCAGTACTTC | CASSQETWTQYF
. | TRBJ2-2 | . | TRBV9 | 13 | TGTGCCAGCAGCGGCACGAACACCGGGGAGCTGTTTTTT | CASSGTNTGELFF
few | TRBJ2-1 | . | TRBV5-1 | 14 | TGCGCCAGCAGCTCGGACCATACCTTGGGAGAGCAGTTCTTC | CASSSDHTLGEQFF
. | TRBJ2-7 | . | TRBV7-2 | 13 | TGTGCCAGCAGCTTAGCGGGGCCTTACGAGCAGTACTTC | CASSLAGPYEQYF
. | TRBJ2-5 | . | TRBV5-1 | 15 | TGCGCCAGCAGCTGGAGCCCAGTTCGGTTTGAGACCCAGTACTTC | CASSWSPVRFETQYF
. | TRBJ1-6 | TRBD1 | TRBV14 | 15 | TGTGCCAGCAGCCGGGGACAGGCCTATAATTCACCCCTCCACTTT | CASSRGQAYNSPLHF
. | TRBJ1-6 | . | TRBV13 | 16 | TGTGCCAGCAGCCGGTCATCAAGCTCCTATAATTCACCCCTCCACTTT | CASSRSSSSYNSPLHF
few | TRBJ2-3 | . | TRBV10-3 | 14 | TGTGCCATCACCCGGGGGGCTAGCACAGATACGCAGTATTTT | CAITRGASTDTQYF
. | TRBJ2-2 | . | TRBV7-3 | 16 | TGTGCCAGCAGCTCAATGTCCCGTGGGGGGACCGGGGAGCTGTTTTTT | CASSSMSRGGTGELFF
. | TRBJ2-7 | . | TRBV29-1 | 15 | TGCAGCGCCGTACACCCGACAAGGAGCTCCTACGAGCAGTACTTC | CSAVHPTRSSYEQYF
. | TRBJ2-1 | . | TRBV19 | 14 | TGTGCCAGTAGTAATAACCGGGGACGGGCTGAGCAGTTCTTC | CASSNNRGRAEQFF
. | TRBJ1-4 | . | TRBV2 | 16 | TGTGCCAGCACCCTCGGGGAGAAAGGCCAAAGTGAAAAACTGTTTTTT | CASTLGEKGQSEKLFF
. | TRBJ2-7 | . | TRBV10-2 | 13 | TGCGCCTCCCCCGGTTATACAAGGTACGAGCAGTACTTC | CASPGYTRYEQYF
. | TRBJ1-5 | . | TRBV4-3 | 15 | TGCGCCAGCAGCCAAGAGCTTCAGGGCAATCAGCCCCAGCATTTT | CASSQELQGNQPQHF
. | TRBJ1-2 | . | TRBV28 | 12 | TGTGCCAGCAGTTTATCAAACTATGGCTACACCTTC | CASSLSNYGYTF
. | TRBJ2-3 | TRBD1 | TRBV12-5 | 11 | TGTGCTAGTGGTTCGCGACAGGGACGGTATTTT | CASGSRQGRYF
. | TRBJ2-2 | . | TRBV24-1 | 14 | TGTGCCACCAGTGATTTAAGGGGGACCGGGGAGCTGTTTTTT | CATSDLRGTGELFF
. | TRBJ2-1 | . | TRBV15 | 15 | TGTGCCACCAGCAGAGGCGGCCCCCGGATAGTAGAGCAGTTCTTC | CATSRGGPRIVEQFF
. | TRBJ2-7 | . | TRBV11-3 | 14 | TGTGCCAGCAGCTTAGATGGGAGCTCCTACGAGCAGTACTTC | CASSLDGSSYEQYF
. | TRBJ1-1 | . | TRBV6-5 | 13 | TGTGCCAGCAGTTACTCGGCAGGGTCTGAAGCTTTCTTT | CASSYSAGSEAFF
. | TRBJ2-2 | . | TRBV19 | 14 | TGTGCCAGTAGTATTCGGGGGAACACCGGGGAGCTGTTTTTT | CASSIRGNTGELFF
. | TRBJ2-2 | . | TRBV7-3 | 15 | TGTGCCAGCAGCTTCCAGGGCCCAAACACCGGGGAGCTGTTTTTT | CASSFQGPNTGELFF
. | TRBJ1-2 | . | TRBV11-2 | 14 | TGTGCCAGCAGCTTAGATCCAGACGACTATGGCTACACCTTC | CASSLDPDDYGYTF
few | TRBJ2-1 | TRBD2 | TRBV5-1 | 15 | TGCGCCAGCTTTTCCGGGACTAGCCTCTCCAATGAGCAGTTCTTC | CASFSGTSLSNEQFF
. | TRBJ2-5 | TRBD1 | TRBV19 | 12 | TGTGCCAGTAGTAACAGGGGCGAGACCCAGTACTTC | CASSNRGETQYF
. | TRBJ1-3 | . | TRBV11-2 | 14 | TGTGCCAGCGGCCGGCAGTCGCATGGAAACACCATATATTTT | CASGRQSHGNTIYF
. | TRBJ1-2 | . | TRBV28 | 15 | TGTGCCAGCAGTAGATCCCACGGCCCTATCTATGGCTACACCTTC | CASSRSHGPIYGYTF
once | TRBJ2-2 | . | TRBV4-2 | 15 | TGTGCCAGCAGCCAATTATCCCCGAACACCGGGGAGCTGTTTTTT | CASSQLSPNTGELFF
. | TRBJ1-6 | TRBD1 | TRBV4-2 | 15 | TGTGCCAGCAGCCCGGGGACAGGGACCGATTCACCCCTCCACTTT | CASSPGTGTDSPLHF
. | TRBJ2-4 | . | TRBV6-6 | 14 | TGTGCCAGCGTGACAGCCTTAGCCAAAAACATTCAGTACTTC | CASVTALAKNIQYF
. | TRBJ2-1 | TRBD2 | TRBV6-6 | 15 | TGTGCCAGCAGTTACGTGGGCGCGGGGGGGGGTGAGCAGTTCTTC | CASSYVGAGGGEQFF
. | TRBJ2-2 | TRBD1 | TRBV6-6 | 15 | TGTGCCAGCAGTAAGACAGGGAGTGGAACCGGGGAGCTGTTTTTT | CASSKTGSGTGELFF
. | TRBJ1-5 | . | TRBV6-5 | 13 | TGTGCCAGCAGCCTCACTAAATATCAGCCCCAGCATTTT | CASSLTKYQPQHF
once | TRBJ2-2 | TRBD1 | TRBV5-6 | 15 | TGTGCCAGCAGTCTGGGACAGGGATACACCGGGGAGCTGTTTTTT | CASSLGQGYTGELFF
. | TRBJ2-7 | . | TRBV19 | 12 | TGTGCCAGTAGTCCTAGGGGCGGCGAGCAGTACTTC | CASSPRGGEQYF
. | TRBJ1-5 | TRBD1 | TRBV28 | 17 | TGTGCCAGCAGTTCTCCGGGACAGGGGGCACCCATGGGGCCCCAGCATTTT | CASSSPGQGAPMGPQHF
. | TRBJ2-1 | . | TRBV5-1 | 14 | TGCGCCAGCAGCTTGAGATTGGGCCGGAATGAGCAGTTCTTC | CASSLRLGRNEQFF
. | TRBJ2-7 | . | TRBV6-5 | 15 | TGTGCCAGCAGTTCTGCGGGGCGGGACTCCTACGAGCAGTACTTC | CASSSAGRDSYEQYF
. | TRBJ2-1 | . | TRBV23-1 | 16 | TGCGCCAGCAGTCAATCGACGCAGCTTGGCTACAATGAGCAGTTCTTC | CASSQSTQLGYNEQFF
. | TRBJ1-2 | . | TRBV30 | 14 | TGTGCCTGGAGTTCAGTAACGACAAACTATGGCTACACCTTC | CAWSSVTTNYGYTF
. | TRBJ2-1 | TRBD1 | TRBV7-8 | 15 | TGTGCCAGCAGATCACGCAGGGGGTTAGACAATGAGCAGTTCTTC | CASRSRRGLDNEQFF
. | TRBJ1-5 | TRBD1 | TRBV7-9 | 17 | TGTGCCAGCAGCCCTCACCGCGGGACAGATAGCAATCAGCCCCAGCATTTT | CASSPHRGTDSNQPQHF
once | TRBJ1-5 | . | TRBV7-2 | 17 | TGTGCCAGCAGTCCATCCCCTCGGGGGCCTGGCAATCAGCCCCAGCATTTT | CASSPSPRGPGNQPQHF
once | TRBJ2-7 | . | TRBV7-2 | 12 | TGTGCCAGCAGCTTAGGCCCCCTGGGGCTGGACTTC | CASSLGPLGLDF
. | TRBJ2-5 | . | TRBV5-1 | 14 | TGCGCCAGCAGCTTGGCTACGAACCAAGAGACCCAGTACTTC | CASSLATNQETQYF
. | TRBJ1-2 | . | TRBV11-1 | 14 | TGTGCCAGCAGCTTATTATCCAGTGCAGATGGCTACACCTTC | CASSLLSSADGYTF
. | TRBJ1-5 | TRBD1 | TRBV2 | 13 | TGTGCCAGTCGGACAGGGCTCAATCAGCCCCAGCATTTT | CASRTGLNQPQHF